Below, 30 T cell receptor beta chains from the same sample are listed, as sequenced in a study of T cells in Graves' hyperthyroidism and ophthalmopathy. Amplification yielded TCR beta CDR3 regions, with RNA transcripts as the source. HTBI primers were used for first-round RT-PCR of the TCR CDR3. In TCRdb, the multiplex PCR reads were re-called with MiXCR into one record per CDR3 protein. Among 500,000 or so distinct CDR3 sequences listed, 17% were seen once. The sample taken for sequencing was blood. The receptors were gathered from a woman between 18 and 30 years old with Graves' ophthalmopathy.

This clonotype was observed a handful of times. This rearrangement joins TRBV15 to TRBJ2-1; a weak D match, TRBD2 (5 bases). With 9 bases removed from V and 8 bases from J, the gap between germline ends came to 20 bases. Germline V gives CDR1 LNHNV, CDR2 YYDKDF (reference sequence). The CDR3 has 14 amino acids. The DNA of the CDR3 is TGTGCCACTGCTCCAACCTCTAGCTTACATGAGCAGTTCTTC. Residues: CATAPTSSLHEQFF. Looking up the rest from reference TRBV15 and TRBJ2-1 gives the full variable domain: DAMVIQNPRYQVTQFGKPVTLSCSQTLNHNVMYWYQQKSSQAPKLLFHYYDKDFNNEADTPDNFQSRRPNTSFCFLDIRSPGLGDTAMYLCATAPTSSLHEQFFGPGTRLTVL.

The chain recombines TRBV28 with TRBJ2-1; 11 nucleotides align to TRBD2. V trimming: 4 bases; J trimming: 5 bases; junction bases outside the gene matches: 7. This CDR3 comprises 16 residues. CDR1 and CDR2 from the germline V gene are MDHEN and SYDVKM. The CDR3 spells CASSSPLAGGHNEQFF. Here the CDR3 DNA reads TGTGCCAGCAGTTCCCCGCTAGCGGGAGGCCACAATGAGCAGTTCTTC.

The V call is TRBV7-8, the J call TRBJ1-2, with 9 nucleotides matching TRBD1. The germline CDR1 and CDR2 sequences are SGHVS and FQNEAQ. CDR3 length: 16 amino acids. The V segment lost 1 base and the J segment 5 bases; nucleotides outside the gene matches: 8. In DNA form, the CDR3 reads TGTGCCAGCAGCTTAGGCCTCAACAGGGGGCCTTATGGCTACACCTTC. Its protein product is CASSLGLNRGPYGYTF.

V gene TRBV29-1 combines with J gene TRBJ2-1; D unclear. V was shortened by 4 bases and J by 3 bases, with 10 bases between the two germline ends. The CDR3 extends over 13 amino acids. From germline, CDR1 is SQVTM and CDR2 ANQGSEA. CDR3 sequence reads: CSVAGGNYNEQFF. CDR3 in DNA: TGCAGCGTTGCGGGCGGAAACTACAATGAGCAGTTCTTC.

V usage is TRBV6-2 or TRBV6-3 and J usage is TRBJ2-3, with 9 bases fitting TRBD2. In germline, CDR1 is MNHEY, CDR2 SVGEGT. Trimming cost V 3 bases and J 2 bases; bases outside gene matches: 9. The CDR3 is 17 amino acids. In DNA, the CDR3 is TGTGCCAGCAGTTATCTGGCTAGCGGGGATTTCACAGATACGCAGTATTTT. It specifies CASSYLASGDFTDTQYF.

This clonotype was detected ten times or more. The rearrangement uses TRBV2 and TRBJ1-5; D is unclear. CDR1 SNHLY and CDR2 FYNNEI come from the germline V gene. V was clipped by 1 base and J by 1 base, with 5 bases between them. The CDR3 runs to 14 residues. The CDR3 coding sequence is TGTGCCAGCAGTGAAGTAACAAGCAATCAGCCCCAGCATTTT. It encodes CASSEVTSNQPQHF.

This clonotype was detected many times. The rearrangement uses TRBV7-9 and TRBJ2-3; D remains ambiguous. CDR3 length equals 14 residues. V lost 2 bases, J lost 4 bases, and 10 bases lay in between. Germline assignment: CDR1 SEHNR and CDR2 FQNEAQ (reference sequence). The CDR3 loop reads CASSLYRSPDTQYF. DNA of the CDR3: TGTGCCAGCAGCTTATACAGATCCCCAGATACGCAGTATTTT.

This clonotype was observed many times. This chain uses TRBV12-3 or TRBV12-4 with TRBJ2-1, with D possibly TRBD2 on 6 matching bases. V was clipped by 7 bases and J by 10 bases, with 14 bases between them. This CDR3 contains 12 residues. The CDR3, as DNA: TGTGCCAGCAAGGCTCCACGGGGGGAGCAGTTCTTC. Translated: CASKAPRGEQFF.

In this sample, this clonotype turned up many times. The chain is built from TRBV28 and TRBJ1-5; a weak D match, TRBD1 (5 bases). V was shortened by 4 bases and J by 6 bases, with 22 bases between the two germline ends. This CDR3 has 17 residues. CDR1 is MDHEN, CDR2 SYDVKM, per germline. CDR3 bases: TGTGCCAGCAGTTCCCCCCCGGGGCAGGTCGCGGGTCAGCCCCAGCATTTT. Translation: CASSSPPGQVAGQPQHF.

In this sample, this clonotype turned up a few times. The rearrangement joins TRBV30 to TRBJ1-1, with 8 bases aligning to TRBD1. V shed 3 bases and J 5 bases; nucleotides not matched to a gene: 2. The germline V gene has CDR1 GTSNPN and CDR2 SVGIG (reference sequence). This CDR3 spans 12 amino acids. Here the CDR3 DNA reads TGTGCCTGGAGACAGGGGGGAACTGAAGCTTTCTTT. It yields the protein CAWRQGGTEAFF.

On this clonotype: Possible read error: a much larger clone is one base away. The V call is TRBV27, the J call TRBJ2-1; 13 nucleotides match TRBD2. This CDR3 region has 17 residues. Germline CDR1 is MNHEY and CDR2 is SMNVEV (reference sequence). CDR3 nucleotide sequence: TGTGCCAGCAGCTCTACTAGCGGGGGGGCTAACTACAATGAGCAGTCCTTC. The encoded protein is CASSSTSGGANYNEQSF.

V usage is TRBV9 and J usage is TRBJ2-7, with 14 bases that match TRBD2. Germline V gene lookup returns CDR1 SGDLS and CDR2 YYNGEE. After removal of 0 bases from V and 5 bases from J, the junction contained 4 bases not matched to a gene. The CDR3 runs to 16 residues. The CDR3 DNA reads TGTGCCAGCAGCGTAGGGACTAGCGGGAGGTGGGACGAGCAGTACTTC. It yields the protein CASSVGTSGRWDEQYF.

There are many counts of this clonotype. This chain uses TRBV15 with TRBJ2-7, with 8 bases aligning to TRBD2. The CDR3 extends over 16 amino acids. The germline V gene encodes CDR1 LNHNV and CDR2 YYDKDF (reference sequence). The V and J ends lost 1 base and 2 bases, in that order; junction bases with no gene match: 7. This chain's CDR3 is CATSRGITSGTYEQYF. The CDR3 bases are TGTGCCACCAGCAGAGGAATTACTAGCGGCACCTACGAGCAGTACTTC.

V usage is TRBV14 and J usage is TRBJ1-6; the match to TRBD1 covers 8 bases. The CDR3 has 15 amino acids. CDR1 is SGHDN, CDR2 FVKESK, per germline. V dropped 4 bases and J dropped 8; count of bases not matched to a gene: 7. The CDR3 DNA reads as TGTGCCAGCAGCCGGTCGACAGGGGTGGATTCACCCCTCCACTTT. Translation: CASSRSTGVDSPLHF.

This clonotype was detected ten times or more. This chain connects TRBV28 to TRBJ1-1; D possibly corresponds to TRBD1 (6 bases). The CDR3 runs to 15 residues. V lost 5 bases and J 4 bases, leaving 17 bases between the germline ends. Germline assignment: CDR1 MDHEN and CDR2 SYDVKM. As DNA, the CDR3 is TGTGCCAGCAGTCCCTACCGAGAGACAGGCACTGAAGCTTTCTTT. Protein sequence: CASSPYRETGTEAFF.

This clonotype was counted many times. V and J are TRBV7-9 and TRBJ2-7; 7 bases agree with TRBD2. Germline-derived CDR1 and CDR2 are SEHNR and FQNEAQ (reference sequence). CDR3 length: 13 amino acids. Unmatched junction bases numbered 6, after V lost 4 bases and J lost 6 bases. CDR3 residues: CASSWGGSPEQYF. CDR3 nucleotides: TGTGCCAGCAGCTGGGGCGGGAGCCCCGAGCAGTACTTC.

This clonotype has only a few counts. This chain joins TRBV2 and TRBJ1-2; no clear D. The CDR3 is 11 residues long. V lost 6 bases, J lost 10 bases, and 12 bases lay in between. Germline CDR1 reads SNHLY; CDR2 reads FYNNEI. The CDR3 loop is CASRLKSTYTF. The CDR3 bases are TGTGCCAGCAGGTTGAAGAGCACCTACACCTTC.

The chain carries TRBV27 and TRBJ1-1; D is perhaps TRBD1 (6 bases). V was shortened by 3 bases and J by 3 bases, with 11 bases between the two germline ends. This CDR3 contains 14 residues. CDR1 is MNHEY, CDR2 SMNVEV, per germline (reference sequence). The CDR3 loop is CASSLRGGHTEAFF. The CDR3 nucleotides read TGTGCCAGCAGTTTGAGGGGGGGCCACACTGAAGCTTTCTTT.

Ten or more counts support this clonotype. V and J are TRBV13 and TRBJ2-7; D is undetermined. Looked up from germline, CDR1 is PRHDT and CDR2 is FYEKMQ (reference sequence). Trimming took off 4 bases at V and 6 bases at J, with 10 bases between the two ends. The CDR3 totals 12 residues. Here the CDR3 DNA reads TGTGCCAGCAGCTCCACCCCGGGCGAGCAGTACTTC. Protein: CASSSTPGEQYF.

This clonotype was counted ten times or more. The chain joins TRBV3-1 to TRBJ1-2; a possible D gene is TRBD1 (6 bases). CDR3 length equals 15 residues. Trimming shortened V by 0 bases and J by 5 bases, and 13 bases separated the two germline ends. CDR1 is LGHDT, CDR2 YNNKEL, per germline (reference sequence). The CDR3 sequence is CASSQDTGYGYGYTF. DNA of the CDR3: TGTGCCAGCAGCCAAGATACAGGGTATGGGTATGGCTACACCTTC.

This clonotype was counted ten times or more. The chain carries TRBV7-3 and TRBJ2-5, with D possibly matching TRBD2 (5 bases). V shed 1 base and J shed 5 bases, with 14 bases lying between them. Germline lookup yields CDR1 SGHTA and CDR2 FQGTGA. CDR3 size: 15 residues. The CDR3 bases are TGTGCCAGCAGCTTAAAGGGCGGATGGAGGGAGACCCAGTACTTC. It is translated as CASSLKGGWRETQYF.

This clonotype occurred many times. The chain employs TRBV7-8 and TRBJ1-4; TRBD1 matches at 7 bases. Germline CDR1 and CDR2: SGHVS and FQNEAQ. The V gene end was trimmed by 3 bases and the J gene end by 8 bases; junction bases not matched to a gene: 6. CDR3 length: 14 amino acids. As DNA, the CDR3 is TGTGCCAGCAGCTTCTCAGGGGGTGAGGAAAAACTGTTTTTT. Translating it yields CASSFSGGEEKLFF.

The chain recombines TRBV7-8 with TRBJ2-2; unclear D gene. Germline V gene sequence: CDR1 SGHVS, CDR2 FQNEAQ. Trimming left V 6 bases short and J 4 bases short, with 15 bases between. The CDR3 extends over 15 amino acids. For the CDR3, the DNA is TGTGCCAGCAGTTGGGGTCTGCAAAGCACCGGGGAGCTGTTTTTT. Translation: CASSWGLQSTGELFF. Variable domain in full (rest from reference TRBV7-8 and TRBJ2-2): GAGVSQSPRYKVAKRGQDVALRCDPISGHVSLFWYQQALGQGPEFLTYFQNEAQLDKSGLPSDRFFAERPEGSVSTLKIQRTQQEDSAVYLCASSWGLQSTGELFFGEGSRLTVL.

This chain connects TRBV30 to TRBJ1-1; 7 bases are shared with TRBD1. Germline V gene sequence: CDR1 GTSNPN, CDR2 SVGIG (reference sequence). This CDR3 has 14 residues. V shed 1 base and J 5 bases; nucleotides not matched to a gene: 7. CDR3 DNA: TGTGCCTGGAGTGGACAGGGAAGGGGGACTGAAGCTTTCTTT. This encodes CAWSGQGRGTEAFF.

The genes are TRBV7-9 and TRBJ1-1; 9 bases are shared with TRBD1. The V segment lost 4 bases and the J segment 0 bases; nucleotides outside the gene matches: 6. The germline V gene encodes CDR1 SEHNR and CDR2 FQNEAQ (reference sequence). The CDR3 is 16 residues long. The CDR3 DNA reads TGTGCCAGCAGCTCTACGACAGGGGGTATGAACACTGAAGCTTTCTTT. This codes for CASSSTTGGMNTEAFF.

Many counts were recorded for this clonotype. The chain joins TRBV13 to TRBJ1-2; D is possibly TRBD1 (5 bases). The V gene's germline CDR1 is PRHDT and CDR2 FYEKMQ (reference sequence). This CDR3 contains 11 residues. V lost 5 bases and J 10 bases, leaving 11 bases between the germline ends. CDR3 region: CASSLRQIYTF. CDR3 sequence (DNA): TGTGCCAGCAGCCTAAGACAGATCTACACCTTC. The full variable domain, completed using reference TRBV13 and TRBJ1-2, is AAGVIQSPRHLIKEKRETATLKCYPIPRHDTVYWYQQGPGQDPQFLISFYEKMQSDKGSIPDRFSAQQFSDYHSELNMSSLELGDSALYFCASSLRQIYTFGSGTRLTVV.

The table lists this clonotype with a few counts. CDR3 sequence: CASSLAGAGSTDTQYF. The CDR3 coding sequence is TGCGCCAGCAGCTTGGCGGGGGCTGGCAGCACAGATACGCAGTATTTT. This chain joins TRBV5-1 and TRBJ2-3; D might be TRBD1 or TRBD2, each matching 6 bases. This CDR3 has 16 residues. Trimming took 0 bases from V and 0 from J, leaving 11 bases between them. Per germline, CDR1 SGHRS and CDR2 YFSETQ.

This sequence joins TRBV27 and TRBJ2-2; D is perhaps TRBD2 (6 bases). The CDR3 runs to 15 residues. V was cut by 8 bases and J by 1 base, with 14 bases left in between. Germline assignment: CDR1 MNHEY and CDR2 SMNVEV (reference sequence). The CDR3 coding sequence is TGTGCCAGCGCCAGCTTCGGGAGGAACACCGGGGAGCTGTTTTTT. This codes for CASASFGRNTGELFF.

This clonotype was seen ten or more times. The chain is built from TRBV27 and TRBJ1-5; D perhaps matches TRBD1 (6 bases). This CDR3 has 14 residues. Trimming stripped 4 bases from V and 3 bases from J, with 10 bases between. CDR1 and CDR2 from the germline V gene are MNHEY and SMNVEV (reference sequence). The CDR3 is CASSSQGDNQPQHF. The CDR3 DNA is TGTGCCAGCAGTTCACAGGGAGACAATCAGCCCCAGCATTTT.

There are many counts of this clonotype. The genes are TRBV30 and TRBJ1-5; possibly TRBD1 for D (5 bases). Germline CDR1 GTSNPN, CDR2 SVGIG (reference sequence). V was clipped by 5 bases and J by 0 bases, with 8 bases between them. The CDR3 contains 13 residues. This chain's CDR3 is CAWDQGSNQPQHF. CDR3 nucleotide sequence: TGTGCCTGGGACCAGGGTAGCAATCAGCCCCAGCATTTT.